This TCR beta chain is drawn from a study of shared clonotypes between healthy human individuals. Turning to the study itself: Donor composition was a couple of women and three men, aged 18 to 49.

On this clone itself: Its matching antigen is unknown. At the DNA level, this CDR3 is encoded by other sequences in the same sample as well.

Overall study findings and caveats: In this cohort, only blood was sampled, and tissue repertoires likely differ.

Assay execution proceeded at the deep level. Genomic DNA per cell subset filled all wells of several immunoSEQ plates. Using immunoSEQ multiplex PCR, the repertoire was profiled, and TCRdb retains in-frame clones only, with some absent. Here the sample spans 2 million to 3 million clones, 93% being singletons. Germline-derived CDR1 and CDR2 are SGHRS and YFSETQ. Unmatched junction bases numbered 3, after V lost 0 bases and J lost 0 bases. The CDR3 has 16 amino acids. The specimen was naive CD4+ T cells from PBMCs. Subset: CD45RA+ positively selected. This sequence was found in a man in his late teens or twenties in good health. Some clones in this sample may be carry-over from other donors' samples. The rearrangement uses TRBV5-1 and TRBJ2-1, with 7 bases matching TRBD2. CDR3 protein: CASSLGGGSSYNEQFF. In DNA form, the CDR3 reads TGCGCCAGCAGCTTGGGTGGCGGGAGCTCCTACAATGAGCAGTTCTTC.